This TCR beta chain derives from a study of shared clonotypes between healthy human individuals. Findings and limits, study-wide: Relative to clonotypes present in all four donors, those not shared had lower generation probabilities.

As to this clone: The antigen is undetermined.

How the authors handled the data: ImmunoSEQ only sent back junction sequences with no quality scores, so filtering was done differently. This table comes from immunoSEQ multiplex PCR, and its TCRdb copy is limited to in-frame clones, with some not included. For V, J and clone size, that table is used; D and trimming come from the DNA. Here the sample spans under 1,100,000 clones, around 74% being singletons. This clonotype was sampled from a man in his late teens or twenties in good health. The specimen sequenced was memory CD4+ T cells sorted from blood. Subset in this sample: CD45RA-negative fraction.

CDR3 loop: CASSPLDRSPLHF. Written as DNA, the CDR3 is TGTGCCAGCTCACCACTGGACAGATCACCCCTCCACTTT. The rearrangement links TRBV18 to TRBJ1-6; TRBD1 is a possible D gene (6 bases). The CDR3 length is 13 residues. Trimming cost V 1 base and J 10 bases, with 8 bases left between them. Germline loops: CDR1 KGHSH, CDR2 LQKENI.